This T cell receptor beta chain was sequenced during a study of spatial heterogeneity in lung cancer. Study background: Each unique TCR and UMI combination was seen more than ten times on average in raw reads.

The time point: sample taken at primary tumor resection. Tumor, nontumor lung or frozen PBMC supplied whole RNA, sequenced without sorting. The donors, 60 to 80 patients with untreated early-stage non-small cell lung cancer, provided the samples. TCRdb independently ran MiXCR on the 5' RACE reads; one entry per CDR3 protein. The sample shows about 14,000 distinct CDR3 sequences, about a tenth of them seen only once. In this sample, this clonotype turned up many times. V was clipped by 0 bases and J by 1 base, with 22 bases between them. Germline V gene sequence: CDR1 SGHVS, CDR2 FQNEAQ. The CDR3 spans 19 residues.

The receptor's source is a female donor with early-stage non-small cell lung cancer. The input for sequencing was PBMCs, taken at surgery. The V gene is TRBV7-8, the J gene TRBJ2-7; D call uncertain. CDR3 DNA sequence: TGTGCCAGCAGCTTAGCGATCTCCCCGGACGGACGTTCTTCCTACGAGCAGTACTTC. This sequence encodes CASSLAISPDGRSSYEQYF.